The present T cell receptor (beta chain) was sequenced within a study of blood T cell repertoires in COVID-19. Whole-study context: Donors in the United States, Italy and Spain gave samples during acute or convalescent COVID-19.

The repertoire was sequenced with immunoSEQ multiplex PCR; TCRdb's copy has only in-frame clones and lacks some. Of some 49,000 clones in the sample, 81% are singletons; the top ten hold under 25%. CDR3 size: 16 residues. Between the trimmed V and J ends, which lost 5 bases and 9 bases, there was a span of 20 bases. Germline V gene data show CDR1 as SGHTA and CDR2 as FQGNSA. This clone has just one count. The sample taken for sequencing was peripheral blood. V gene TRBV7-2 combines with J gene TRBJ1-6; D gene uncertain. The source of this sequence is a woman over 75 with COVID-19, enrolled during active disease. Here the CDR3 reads CASSPMGGQVASPLHF. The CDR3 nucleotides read TGTGCCAGCAGCCCGATGGGAGGCCAGGTGGCTTCACCCCTCCACTTT.